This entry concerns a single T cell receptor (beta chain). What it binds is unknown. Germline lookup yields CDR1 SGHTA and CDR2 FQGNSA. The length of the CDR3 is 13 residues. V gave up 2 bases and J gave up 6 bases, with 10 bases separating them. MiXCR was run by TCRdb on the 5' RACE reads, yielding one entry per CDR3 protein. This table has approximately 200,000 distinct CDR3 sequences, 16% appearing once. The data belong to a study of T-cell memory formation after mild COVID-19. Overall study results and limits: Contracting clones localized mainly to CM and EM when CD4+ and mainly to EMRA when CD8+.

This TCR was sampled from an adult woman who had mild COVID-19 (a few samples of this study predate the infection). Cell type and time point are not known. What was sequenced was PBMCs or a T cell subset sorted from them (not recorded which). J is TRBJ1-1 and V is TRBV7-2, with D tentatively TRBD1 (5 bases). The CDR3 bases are TGTGCCAGCAGCTTACAGGGTGGGCCTGAAGCTTTCTTT. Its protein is CASSLQGGPEAFF.